These 19 T cell receptor beta chains were sequenced from one sample in a study of blood T cell repertoires in COVID-19. Assay: immunoSEQ multiplex PCR; the TCRdb copy retains only in-frame clones and omits some. The sample carries about 130,000 clones, around nine tenths recorded once. The sequencing sample was made of peripheral blood. These receptors were obtained from a man aged 45-65 years with COVID-19, enrolled during active disease.

The chain employs TRBV19 and TRBJ2-2, with 11 bases fitting TRBD2. CDR1 and CDR2 (germline): LNHDA, SQIVND (reference sequence). This CDR3 comprises 17 residues. V was clipped by 5 bases and J by 6 bases; unmatched bases: 11. This CDR3 reads CASSPFGVAGGPGELFF. The CDR3 bases are TGTGCCAGTAGTCCATTCGGGGTAGCGGGAGGGCCCGGGGAGCTGTTTTTT. The full variable domain, with the rest looked up from reference TRBV19 and TRBJ2-2, is DGGITQSPKYLFRKEGQNVTLSCEQNLNHDAMYWYRQDPGQGLRLIYYSQIVNDFQKGDIAEGYSVSREKKESFPLTVTSAQKNPTAFYLCASSPFGVAGGPGELFFGEGSRLTVL.

V gene TRBV18 combines with J gene TRBJ1-1; the D gene is possibly TRBD1 (6 bases). In germline, CDR1 is KGHSH, CDR2 LQKENI. The V end lost 3 bases, the J end lost 3 bases, and 20 bases lay between the germline ends. The CDR3 runs 17 residues. This CDR3 reads CASSPINRVLGDTEAFF. CDR3 nucleotide sequence: TGTGCCAGCTCACCTATCAACAGGGTTTTAGGTGACACTGAAGCTTTCTTT. Complete variable domain (other parts from reference TRBV18 and TRBJ1-1): NAGVMQNPRHLVRRRGQEARLRCSPMKGHSHVYWYRQLPEEGLKFMVYLQKENIIDESGMPKERFSAEFPKEGPSILRIQQVVRGDSAAYFCASSPINRVLGDTEAFFGQGTRLTVV.

The J gene is TRBJ2-7, the V gene TRBV5-6; TRBD2 matches at 7 bases. The J segment lost 5 bases and the V segment lost 1 base, leaving 3 bases of the junction unmatched. CDR1 and CDR2 from the germline V gene are SGHDT and YYEEEE. The CDR3 is 13 residues long. CDR3: CASSLRGVNEQYF. The CDR3, as DNA: TGTGCCAGCAGCTTGCGGGGGGTAAACGAGCAGTACTTC.

V usage is TRBV6-2 or TRBV6-3 and J usage is TRBJ2-7; 7 nucleotides agree with TRBD1. V lost 5 bases, J lost 7 bases, and 8 bases stayed unmatched. The CDR3 has 13 residues. The germline CDR1 and CDR2 sequences are MNHEY and SVGEGT. The CDR3 sequence: CASSPGQTVEQYF. The CDR3 region has the DNA TGTGCCAGCAGTCCGGGACAGACGGTTGAGCAGTACTTC.

V gene TRBV6-5 combines with J gene TRBJ2-7; TRBD1 is a possible D gene (7 bases). Germline V gene sequence: CDR1 MNHEY, CDR2 SVGAGI. This CDR3 is built from 15 residues. V was pared by 5 bases and J by 2 bases, with 16 bases between. The CDR3 sequence is CASSSGGTAPYEQYF. CDR3 bases: TGTGCCAGCAGTAGTGGCGGGACAGCCCCCTACGAGCAGTACTTC.

CDR3 residues: CASSREQGATAGELFF. CDR3 DNA: TGCGCCAGCAGCCGAGAACAGGGGGCGACGGCCGGGGAGCTGTTTTTT. The chain couples TRBV4-1 to TRBJ2-2, with 9 nucleotides matching TRBD1. The V segment lost 4 bases and the J segment 6 bases; nucleotides outside the gene matches: 9. The CDR3 spans 16 residues. CDR1 MGHRA and CDR2 YSYEKL come from the germline V gene.

The rearrangement joins TRBV20-1 to TRBJ2-3; D is unresolved. Looked up from germline, CDR1 is DFQATT and CDR2 is SNEGSKA (reference sequence). V was shortened by 8 bases and J by 2 bases, with 5 bases between the two germline ends. This CDR3 is built from 10 residues. The CDR3 nucleotides are TGCAGTTTCGTCACAGATACGCAGTATTTT. It encodes CSFVTDTQYF.

The chain has TRBV9 and TRBJ2-3, with TRBD2 matching 13 bases. This CDR3 has 16 residues. Unmatched junction bases numbered 6, after V lost 2 bases and J lost 6 bases. From germline, CDR1 is SGDLS and CDR2 YYNGEE. CDR3 region: CASSVGLAGVEDTQYF. In DNA form, the CDR3 reads TGTGCCAGCAGCGTCGGACTAGCGGGAGTGGAGGATACGCAGTATTTT.

The rearrangement uses TRBV18 and TRBJ2-5; weak D call: TRBD2 (5 bases). CDR1 is KGHSH, CDR2 LQKENI, per germline. V was trimmed by 6 bases and J by 5 bases, leaving 22 bases between them. The CDR3 extends over 16 amino acids. CDR3 in DNA: TGTGCCAGCTCCCCCCGTGGGGAGACGGGTCCGGAGACCCAGTACTTC. Its translation is CASSPRGETGPETQYF.

V and J are TRBV10-1 and TRBJ1-5, with 7 bases that match TRBD1. V was pared by 7 bases and J by 0 bases, with 12 bases of the junction left unmatched. The germline V gene encodes CDR1 WNHNN and CDR2 SYGVQD (reference sequence). This CDR3 is built from 17 residues. CDR3 bases: TGCGCCAGCAAGAGGGACAGTGGACACTATAGCAATCAGCCCCAGCATTTT. Translation: CASKRDSGHYSNQPQHF.

The chain is built from TRBV19 and TRBJ2-1; 8 bases are shared with TRBD2. The germline CDR1 and CDR2 sequences are LNHDA and SQIVND (reference sequence). The CDR3 loop spans 16 amino acids. Trimming at V came to 7 bases and at J to 5 bases, leaving 13 bases not matched to a gene. CDR3 amino acids: CASTMGAGASDNEQFF. CDR3 sequence (DNA): TGTGCCAGTACCATGGGAGCGGGAGCAAGCGACAATGAGCAGTTCTTC.

This chain links TRBV30 with TRBJ2-3; 9 bases line up with TRBD2. V dropped 3 bases and J dropped 4; count of bases not matched to a gene: 8. Germline loops: CDR1 GTSNPN, CDR2 SVGIG (reference sequence). The CDR3 consists of 15 residues. The CDR3 spells CAWSPGVAGADTQYF. The CDR3 DNA reads as TGTGCCTGGAGCCCCGGGGTAGCGGGAGCAGATACGCAGTATTTT.

The chain combines TRBV9 with TRBJ1-1; D gene uncertain. Looked up from germline, CDR1 is SGDLS and CDR2 is YYNGEE. The CDR3 sequence is 13 residues long. V dropped 4 bases and J dropped 4 bases, with 11 bases sitting between them. The CDR3 nucleotides are TGTGCCAGCAGCCTTACTGCTGGCACTGAAGCTTTCTTT. This gives the protein CASSLTAGTEAFF.

The chain joins TRBV15 to TRBJ1-1; a weak D match, TRBD1 (5 bases). CDR3 size: 15 residues. Per germline, CDR1 LNHNV and CDR2 YYDKDF (reference sequence). Trimming took off 3 bases at V and 0 bases at J, with 11 bases between the two ends. The CDR3 loop reads CATSRVGHLNTEAFF. In nucleotides, the CDR3 is TGTGCCACCAGCAGGGTCGGACACCTGAACACTGAAGCTTTCTTT.

The gene calls are TRBV28 and TRBJ2-7; 9 bases fit TRBD1. V was clipped by 6 bases and J by 8 bases; unmatched bases: 8. Germline CDR1 reads MDHEN; CDR2 reads SYDVKM. The CDR3 extends over 13 amino acids. CDR3 sequence: CASRQTGGPQQYF. CDR3 sequence (DNA): TGTGCCAGCAGGCAAACAGGGGGCCCTCAGCAGTACTTC.

V usage is TRBV7-9 and J usage is TRBJ2-6, with D possibly being TRBD1 (5 bases). The CDR3 consists of 18 residues. The germline CDR1 and CDR2 sequences are SEHNR and FQNEAQ (reference sequence). The ends were cut back, 1 base at V and 0 bases at J, with 13 bases in the middle. The CDR3 loop is CASSLVQGIYSGANVLTF. In DNA, the CDR3 is TGTGCCAGCAGCTTAGTCCAGGGTATTTACTCTGGGGCCAACGTCCTGACTTTC.

The chain joins TRBV18 to TRBJ1-5; 7 bases are shared with TRBD1. Germline V CDR1 and CDR2: KGHSH, LQKENI. This CDR3 comprises 13 residues. J gave up 6 bases and V 8 bases, and 7 bases lay outside the gene matches. In DNA form, the CDR3 reads TGTGCCAGCAGACAGGGCGAAAGTCAGCCCCAGCATTTT. It specifies CASRQGESQPQHF. Based on the CDR3 plus reference TRBV18 and TRBJ1-5, the full variable domain is NAGVMQNPRHLVRRRGQEARLRCSPMKGHSHVYWYRQLPEEGLKFMVYLQKENIIDESGMPKERFSAEFPKEGPSILRIQQVVRGDSAAYFCASRQGESQPQHFGDGTRLSIL.

This sequence joins TRBV7-2 and TRBJ2-7; D not certain. Deletions cut 1 base from V and 4 bases from J, with 8 bases between. The CDR3 sequence is 13 residues long. The germline V gene encodes CDR1 SGHTA and CDR2 FQGNSA. As DNA, the CDR3 is TGTGCCAGCAGCTTAGGGCTTTATTACGAGCAGTACTTC. Amino acids: CASSLGLYYEQYF.

The chain recombines TRBV28 with TRBJ2-3; D unresolved. CDR1 and CDR2 from the germline V gene are MDHEN and SYDVKM. The CDR3 has 14 residues. Deletions cut 8 bases from V and 0 bases from J, with 12 bases between. For the CDR3, the DNA is TGTGCCAGCCTGAGGTCTTGGAGCACAGATACGCAGTATTTT. It translates to CASLRSWSTDTQYF.